What follows are 18 T cell receptor beta chains derived from one specimen sequenced in a study of shared clonotypes between healthy human individuals. Only CD45RO-negative cells positively selected for CCR7 counted as naive CD8 cells, so terminally differentiated effector memory CD45RA+ cells were excluded. Libraries were prepared by immunoSEQ multiplex PCR; TCRdb keeps only in-frame clonotypes and omits some of them. Here the sample spans about 2.2 million clones, 90% to 95% being singletons. Sequencing was performed on naive CD8+ T cells from PBMCs. The receptors were sampled from a young man in good health. Some clones in this sample may be carry-over from other donors' samples.

The chain joins TRBV25-1 to TRBJ2-6; 7 bases are a match to TRBD1. Trimming removed 1 base from V and 2 bases from J; junction bases left unmatched: 8. The CDR3 covers 18 residues. From germline, CDR1 is MGHDK and CDR2 SYGVNS. The CDR3 DNA follows: TGTGCCAGCAGTGAATCAGGGGGATCCCTGACTGGGGCCAACGTCCTGACTTTC. Translated: CASSESGGSLTGANVLTF.

The gene calls are TRBV10-3 and TRBJ1-1; the match to TRBD1 covers 12 bases. CDR1 ENHRY and CDR2 SYGVKD come from the germline V gene. The junction had 3 bases not matched to a gene; V was cut back by 4 bases and J by 6 bases. CDR3 length: 14 amino acids. CDR3 sequence: CAISGGQGASEAFF. CDR3 bases: TGTGCCATCAGTGGGGGACAGGGGGCCTCTGAAGCTTTCTTT.

The chain carries TRBV2 and TRBJ2-7; no firm D call. The CDR3 contains 15 residues. The V end was cut by 8 bases, the J end by 2 bases, with 19 bases between. CDR1 is SNHLY, CDR2 FYNNEI, per germline. The CDR3 nucleotides read TGTGCCAGCGGAGATTTAAGGACCCCACCCTACGAGCAGTACTTC. It codes for CASGDLRTPPYEQYF.

This chain joins TRBV9 and TRBJ2-2; 9 bases are a match to TRBD1. Germline-derived CDR1 and CDR2 are SGDLS and YYNGEE. The ends lost 4 bases at V and 5 bases at J; junction bases unmatched: 6. This CDR3 comprises 15 residues. DNA for the CDR3: TGTGCCAGCAGCCCGACAGGGGGGATGACCGGGGAGCTGTTTTTT. This translates into CASSPTGGMTGELFF. The full variable domain, its missing parts supplied by reference TRBV9 and TRBJ2-2, is DSGVTQTPKHLITATGQRVTLRCSPRSGDLSVYWYQQSLDQGLQFLIQYYNGEERAKGNILERFSAQQFPDLHSELNLSSLELGDSALYFCASSPTGGMTGELFFGEGSRLTVL.

J is TRBJ2-7 and V is TRBV5-1; weak D call: TRBD2 (6 bases). The CDR3 runs 13 residues. The germline gives CDR1 SGHRS, CDR2 YFSETQ. V dropped 7 bases and J dropped 2 bases, with 13 bases sitting between them. CDR3 in amino acids: CASWRGPPYEQYF. The CDR3 nucleotides are TGCGCCAGCTGGCGGGGACCTCCCTACGAGCAGTACTTC. Variable domain in full (rest from reference TRBV5-1 and TRBJ2-7): KAGVTQTPRYLIKTRGQQVTLSCSPISGHRSVSWYQQTPGQGLQFLFEYFSETQRNKGNFPGRFSGRQFSNSRSEMNVSTLELGDSALYLCASWRGPPYEQYFGPGTRLTVT.

The genes are TRBV30 and TRBJ2-2, with TRBD2 matching 11 bases. Germline V gives CDR1 GTSNPN, CDR2 SVGIG (reference sequence). V lost 2 bases to trimming and J lost 0 bases; unmatched junction nucleotides: 17. The CDR3 is 21 amino acids. CDR3 sequence (DNA): TGTGCCTGGAGTAGGTCGGGATTGCGACTAGCGGGAACATCGAACACCGGGGAGCTGTTTTTT. This sequence encodes CAWSRSGLRLAGTSNTGELFF.

CDR3 residues: CASSSSPDSLSGGTGELFF. CDR3 coding DNA: TGTGCCAGCAGCTCGTCACCGGACTCCCTGAGCGGGGGCACCGGGGAGCTGTTTTTT. The V call is TRBV7-2, the J call TRBJ2-2, with 8 bases lining up with TRBD2. Germline CDR1 and CDR2: SGHTA and FQGNSA. Trimming at V came to 4 bases and at J to 4 bases, leaving 17 bases not matched to a gene. There are 19 residues in the CDR3.

On this clone itself: Other DNA sequences in the sample encode the same CDR3. J is TRBJ2-5 and V is TRBV28, with 7 bases fitting TRBD1. V was clipped by 6 bases and J by 1 base; unmatched bases: 5. The germline V gene encodes CDR1 MDHEN and CDR2 SYDVKM. This CDR3 contains 14 residues. The chain's CDR3 is CASSLGQAQETQYF. The CDR3 DNA reads TGTGCCAGCAGCCTCGGACAGGCCCAAGAGACCCAGTACTTC.

The rearrangement uses TRBV11-2 and TRBJ1-4; D possibly corresponds to TRBD1 (5 bases). Germline CDR1 is SGHAT and CDR2 is FQNNGV. Trimming took off 5 bases at V and 8 bases at J, with 21 bases between the two ends. The CDR3 loop spans 16 amino acids. CDR3 in amino acids: CASSPRVGGGREKLFF. DNA of the CDR3: TGTGCCAGCAGCCCCCGTGTGGGGGGAGGGAGAGAAAAACTGTTTTTT.

J is TRBJ2-7 and V is TRBV2; 7 positions agree with TRBD1. J lost 2 bases, V lost 1 base, and 2 bases had no gene match. Per germline, CDR1 SNHLY and CDR2 FYNNEI. The CDR3 covers 14 residues. CDR3 nucleotide sequence: TGTGCCAGCAGTGAAGTTGGGACAGCCTACGAGCAGTACTTC. Protein sequence: CASSEVGTAYEQYF.

The V and J genes are TRBV29-1 and TRBJ2-7; the match to TRBD1 covers 7 bases. Germline CDR1 reads SQVTM; CDR2 reads ANQGSEA. The CDR3 extends over 12 amino acids. V was clipped by 7 bases and J by 0 bases; unmatched bases: 3. The chain's CDR3 is CSATGSSYEQYF. CDR3 coding DNA: TGCAGCGCGACAGGGAGCTCCTACGAGCAGTACTTC.

The chain has TRBV28 and TRBJ2-2; 7 bases agree with TRBD1. This CDR3 contains 15 residues. V shed 6 bases and J 0 bases; nucleotides not matched to a gene: 4. Germline assignment: CDR1 MDHEN and CDR2 SYDVKM. CDR3 DNA: TGTGCCAGCAGAAAGGGACAGACGAACACCGGGGAGCTGTTTTTT. This sequence encodes CASRKGQTNTGELFF.

The gene calls are TRBV19 and TRBJ2-3; 7 bases align to TRBD1. The CDR3 is made up of 17 amino acids. CDR1 is LNHDA, CDR2 SQIVND, per germline (reference sequence). The V and J ends lost 5 bases and 0 bases, in that order; junction bases with no gene match: 11. In DNA form, the CDR3 reads TGTGCCAGTAGTTCCCGACCGGACAGGCCTAGCACAGATACGCAGTATTTT. It yields the protein CASSSRPDRPSTDTQYF.

J is TRBJ1-5 and V is TRBV9, with 8 nucleotides matching TRBD1. Unmatched junction bases numbered 7, after V lost 3 bases and J lost 8 bases. This CDR3 contains 14 residues. Looked up from germline, CDR1 is SGDLS and CDR2 is YYNGEE. The CDR3 DNA reads TGTGCCAGCAGCGAAGGACAGGGTTTCGAGCCCCAGCATTTT. It specifies CASSEGQGFEPQHF.

This chain connects TRBV15 to TRBJ2-1; D is unclear. Trimming removed 3 bases from V and 2 bases from J, with 5 bases in between. This CDR3 contains 13 residues. Germline loops: CDR1 LNHNV, CDR2 YYDKDF (reference sequence). CDR3 DNA: TGTGCCACCAGCAGGGACCCCTACAATGAGCAGTTCTTC. Translating gives CATSRDPYNEQFF.

CDR3 coding DNA: TGCGCCAGCACAGAACACCCTAGCCAGTCGTTTAATGAGCAGTTCTTC. This encodes CASTEHPSQSFNEQFF. The chain combines TRBV5-1 with TRBJ2-1; D perhaps matches TRBD2 (5 bases). The CDR3 is made up of 16 amino acids. V lost 6 bases, J lost 7 bases, and 23 bases lay in between. Germline V gene sequence: CDR1 SGHRS, CDR2 YFSETQ.

This clone was observed once. The chain combines TRBV7-2 with TRBJ2-7; D is ambiguous. CDR3 length: 11 amino acids. Germline V CDR1 and CDR2: SGHTA, FQGNSA. V was shortened by 8 bases and J by 0 bases, with 5 bases between the two germline ends. In nucleotides, the CDR3 is TGTGCCAGCCGGAACTCCTACGAGCAGTACTTC. Residues: CASRNSYEQYF.

The chain combines TRBV25-1 with TRBJ1-2; a weak D match, TRBD1 (5 bases). Trimming took off 5 bases at V and 4 bases at J, with 17 bases between the two ends. The V gene's germline CDR1 is MGHDK and CDR2 SYGVNS. This CDR3 comprises 15 residues. This chain's CDR3 is CASSRRGDTAYGYTF. For the CDR3, the DNA is TGTGCCAGCAGTCGAAGGGGTGACACCGCCTATGGCTACACCTTC.